The present T cell receptor beta chain was sequenced within a study of patients and donors after allogeneic stem cell transplantation. One entry per CDR3 protein, called by TCRdb with MiXCR from the RT-PCR reads. The table has about 960,000 distinct CDR3 sequences, roughly 18% seen once. The sequencing input was blood, either unsorted or a sorted T cell fraction (not recorded which). This TCR was sampled from a human donor who was either an allogeneic HSCT recipient or a stem cell or donor lymphocyte infusion donor (not recorded which). It is not recorded whose cells these are; they may come from a transplant donor.

CDR3 residues: CASSLWRVIGLNSPLHF. Written as DNA, the CDR3 is TGTGCCAGCAGCTTGTGGAGGGTTATTGGATTGAATTCACCCCTCCACTTT. The J gene is TRBJ1-6, the V gene TRBV5-5; D is undetermined. This CDR3 has 17 amino acids. CDR1 and CDR2 from the germline V gene are SGHKS and YYEKEE (reference sequence). V was cut by 1 base and J by 7 bases, with 18 bases left in between.